In its sample, the clone carrying this T cell receptor beta chain was seen a few times. What it binds is not known. Each CDR3 protein gets one entry after TCRdb re-called the 5' RACE reads with MiXCR. The sample lists 470,000 or so distinct CDR3 sequences, 20% to 30% occurring once. Germline CDR1 is MNHEY and CDR2 is SVGAGI. The V gene end was trimmed by 0 bases and the J gene end by 1 base; junction bases not matched to a gene: 8. This CDR3 has 20 residues. The data were taken from a study of T-cell memory formation after mild COVID-19. Looking at the study overall: TCR clusters were mostly confined to one donor each. Regarding the study as a whole: Clones that shrank (day 15 to 85) were balanced CD4/CD8, whereas later expanders leaned CD4+. Confirmation was lacking for SARS-CoV-2 specificity of second-wave clones that peaked on day 37. The finding that pre-infection memory included some responding clones suggested that cross-reactive memory joined.

Sequencing was carried out using PBMCs or a T cell subset sorted from them (not recorded which). This clonotype was obtained from an adult woman who had mild COVID-19 (a few samples of this study predate the infection). Cell type and time point are not known. This chain joins TRBV6-5 and TRBJ2-2; TRBD2 matches at 13 bases. The CDR3 is CASSYSMPGLAGENTGELFF. The CDR3 DNA is TGTGCCAGCAGTTACTCGATGCCCGGACTAGCGGGGGAGAACACCGGGGAGCTGTTTTTT.